The subject of this entry is one T cell receptor (beta chain). 13 Jbeta primers and 60 Vbeta primers were used for the PCR. TCRdb's copy holds only in-frame clones and misses some; the assay was immunoSEQ multiplex PCR. The data show around 150,000 clones, with 70% to 80% seen just once and over 2% held by the top ten. The V gene lost 5 bases and the J gene lost 0 bases, with 8 bases spanning the gap. The CDR3 spans 14 residues. Germline CDR1 reads MNHEY; CDR2 reads SVGAGI. These data belong to a study of cytomegalovirus exposure and HLA in healthy donors. The sample comprised PBMCs. V is TRBV6-5 and J is TRBJ1-5, with a possible D match to TRBD1 (5 bases). This receptor was identified in a man aged 25 to 45 in good health and CMV-seronegative. The CDR3 sequence: CASSRQYSNQPQHF. DNA for the CDR3: TGTGCCAGCAGTCGACAGTATAGCAATCAGCCCCAGCATTTT.